The clone carrying this T cell receptor (beta chain) was seen more than once but under ten times. Its cognate antigen is unknown. The V gene lost 5 bases and the J gene lost 5 bases, with 21 bases spanning the gap. CDR1 and CDR2 (germline): SEHNR, FQNEAQ (reference sequence). This CDR3 spans 16 amino acids. These data come from a study of beta chain features in type 1 diabetes. Study-level information: The examined sorted cells totaled around 100,000,000 across samples. General study findings and limits: An over-representation of cells with high TCR expression could result from cDNA sequencing.

The sequenced template was cDNA made from the entire isolated RNA. The method was immunoSEQ multiplex PCR; TCRdb's version includes in-frame clones alone and lacks a portion of them. The repertoire has around 300,000 clones, approximately 8.1% of them found once; the top ten carry more than 0.9%. The rearrangement uses TRBV7-9 and TRBJ1-1; TRBD1 might be the D (5 bases). The source material was central memory CD4+ T cells from blood. The sequence came from a woman between 18 and 29 years old in good health. In DNA, the CDR3 is TGTGCCAGCAGCCGCGCCGAGACAGTTCGGTATACTGAAGCTTTCTTT. It encodes CASSRAETVRYTEAFF.